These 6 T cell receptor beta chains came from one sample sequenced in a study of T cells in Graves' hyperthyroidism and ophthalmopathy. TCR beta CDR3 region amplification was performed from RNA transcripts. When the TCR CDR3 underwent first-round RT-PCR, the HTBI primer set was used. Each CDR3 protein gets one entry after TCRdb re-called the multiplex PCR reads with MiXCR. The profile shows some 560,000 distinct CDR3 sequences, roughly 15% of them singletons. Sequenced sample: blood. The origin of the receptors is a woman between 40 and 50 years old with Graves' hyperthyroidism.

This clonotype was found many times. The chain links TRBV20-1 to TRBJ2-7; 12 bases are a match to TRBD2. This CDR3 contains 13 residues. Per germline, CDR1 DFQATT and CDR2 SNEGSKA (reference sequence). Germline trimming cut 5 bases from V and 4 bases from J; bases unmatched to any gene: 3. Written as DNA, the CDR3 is TGCAGTGCTCAGACTAGCGGGAGATACGAGCAGTACTTC. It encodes CSAQTSGRYEQYF.

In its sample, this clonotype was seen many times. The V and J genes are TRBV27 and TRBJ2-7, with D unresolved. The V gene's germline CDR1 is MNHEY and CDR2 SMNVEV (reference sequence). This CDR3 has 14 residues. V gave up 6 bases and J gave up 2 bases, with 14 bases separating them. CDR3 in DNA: TGTGCCAGCAGCTTGGACGGCCTAGCCTACGAGCAGTACTTC. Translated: CASSLDGLAYEQYF.

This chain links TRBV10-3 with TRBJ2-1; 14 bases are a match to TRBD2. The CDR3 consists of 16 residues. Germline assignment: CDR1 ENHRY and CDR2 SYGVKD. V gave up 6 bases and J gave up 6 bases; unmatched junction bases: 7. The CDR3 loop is CAISEETSGRANEQFF. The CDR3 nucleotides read TGTGCCATCAGCGAGGAGACTAGCGGGAGGGCCAATGAGCAGTTCTTC.

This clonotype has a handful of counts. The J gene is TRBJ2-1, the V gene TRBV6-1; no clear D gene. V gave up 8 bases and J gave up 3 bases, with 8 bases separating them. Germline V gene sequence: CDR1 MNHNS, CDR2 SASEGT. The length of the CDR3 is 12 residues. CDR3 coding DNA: TGTGCCAGCCAAACTAACTACAATGAGCAGTTCTTC. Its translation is CASQTNYNEQFF.

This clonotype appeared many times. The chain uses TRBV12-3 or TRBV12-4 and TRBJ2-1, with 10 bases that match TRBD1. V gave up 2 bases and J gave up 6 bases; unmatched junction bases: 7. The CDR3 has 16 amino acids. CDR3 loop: CASSLLRDRGSNEQFF. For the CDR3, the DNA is TGTGCCAGCAGTTTACTCCGGGACAGGGGATCCAATGAGCAGTTCTTC.

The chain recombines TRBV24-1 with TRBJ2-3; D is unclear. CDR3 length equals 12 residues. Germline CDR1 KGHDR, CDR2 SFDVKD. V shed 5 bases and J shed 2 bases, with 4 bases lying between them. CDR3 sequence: CATSGVTDTQYF. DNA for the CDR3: TGTGCCACCAGTGGGGTCACAGATACGCAGTATTTT.